Each of the 23 T cell receptor beta chains below was sequenced from the same sample in a study of blood T cell repertoires in COVID-19. Clones were read by immunoSEQ multiplex PCR, and TCRdb kept only the in-frame ones, dropping some. The sample includes 230,000 or so clones, 75% to 85% of them seen just once. The sequenced material came from peripheral blood. The receptors here all came from a man aged 40-55 years who had recovered from COVID-19.

Of note for this clone: The sample has other DNA sequences that encode this CDR3 too. This chain uses TRBV19 with TRBJ1-5; 8 bases fit TRBD1. The CDR3 is made up of 16 amino acids. Germline V gene data show CDR1 as LNHDA and CDR2 as SQIVND (reference sequence). V lost 4 bases, J lost 1 base, and 6 bases stayed unmatched. CDR3 sequence: CASSNQGALSNQPQHF. The CDR3 bases are TGTGCCAGTAGTAACCAGGGGGCCCTAAGCAATCAGCCCCAGCATTTT.

The rearrangement joins TRBV2 to TRBJ1-2; 8 nucleotides line up with TRBD1. This CDR3 comprises 14 residues. The germline CDR1 and CDR2 sequences are SNHLY and FYNNEI. V trimming: 6 bases; J trimming: 5 bases; junction bases outside the gene matches: 8. The CDR3 region is CASRKGTGDYGYTF. For the CDR3, the DNA is TGTGCCAGCAGAAAAGGGACAGGCGATTATGGCTACACCTTC. Together with reference TRBV2 and TRBJ1-2, the CDR3 gives the full variable domain: EPEVTQTPSHQVTQMGQEVILRCVPISNHLYFYWYRQILGQKVEFLVSFYNNEISEKSEIFDDQFSVERPDGSNFTLKIRSTKLEDSAMYFCASRKGTGDYGYTFGSGTRLTVV.

CDR3 sequence reads: CASTDGRRYNSPLHF. In DNA form, the CDR3 reads TGTGCCAGCACCGATGGACGGAGGTATAATTCACCCCTCCACTTT. The chain is built from TRBV6-5 and TRBJ1-6; no reliable D call. The V end was cut by 7 bases, the J end by 4 bases, with 14 bases between. Germline loops: CDR1 MNHEY, CDR2 SVGAGI. There are 15 residues in the CDR3.

This chain uses TRBV7-8 with TRBJ1-3; tentative D call: TRBD1 (5 bases). This CDR3 comprises 16 residues. Germline lookup yields CDR1 SGHVS and CDR2 FQNEAQ. V was shortened by 1 base and J by 1 base, with 11 bases between the two germline ends. The DNA of the CDR3 is TGTGCCAGCAGCTTAGGGCAGGGTTCTTCTGGAAACACCATATATTTT. This encodes CASSLGQGSSGNTIYF.

This clone was observed a single time. V and J are TRBV2 and TRBJ1-2; tentatively, D is TRBD1 (5 bases). Between the trimmed V and J ends, which lost 6 bases and 7 bases, there was a span of 12 bases. Germline lookup yields CDR1 SNHLY and CDR2 FYNNEI. This CDR3 has 12 amino acids. CDR3 DNA: TGTGCCAGCAGCAGGGTGAGGTCTGGCTACACCTTC. Amino acid sequence: CASSRVRSGYTF.

This clone was observed a few times. The chain employs TRBV19 and TRBJ2-5, with TRBD2 as a possible D gene (6 bases). CDR1 and CDR2 (germline): LNHDA, SQIVND (reference sequence). The CDR3 loop spans 14 amino acids. Between the trimmed V and J ends, which lost 3 bases and 1 base, there was a span of 9 bases. CDR3 residues: CASSIGRSQETQYF. In DNA form, the CDR3 reads TGTGCCAGTAGTATTGGGAGGTCCCAAGAGACCCAGTACTTC. The full variable domain, its missing parts supplied by reference TRBV19 and TRBJ2-5, is DGGITQSPKYLFRKEGQNVTLSCEQNLNHDAMYWYRQDPGQGLRLIYYSQIVNDFQKGDIAEGYSVSREKKESFPLTVTSAQKNPTAFYLCASSIGRSQETQYFGPGTRLLVL.

V is TRBV30 and J is TRBJ1-1; no clear D. Germline CDR1 reads GTSNPN; CDR2 reads SVGIG (reference sequence). The CDR3 totals 13 residues. Trimming left V 6 bases short and J 7 bases short, with 18 bases between. The CDR3 protein is CACRSTREGEAFF. CDR3 DNA: TGTGCCTGTCGATCGACTCGAGAAGGTGAAGCTTTCTTT.

The chain combines TRBV7-6 with TRBJ1-3; D uncertain. Germline V gene lookup returns CDR1 SGHVS and CDR2 FNYEAQ. The V end was cut by 1 base, the J end by 2 bases, with 9 bases between. The CDR3 covers 15 residues. CDR3 region: CASSLDEQPGNTIYF. The CDR3 DNA sequence: TGTGCCAGCAGCTTAGATGAACAGCCTGGAAACACCATATATTTT.

The chain combines TRBV9 with TRBJ2-6, with a possible D match to TRBD1 (5 bases). Trimming removed 4 bases at V and 0 bases at J, with 8 bases between. Germline loops: CDR1 SGDLS, CDR2 YYNGEE. The CDR3 consists of 15 residues. The CDR3: CASSMQGSGANVLTF. In DNA, the CDR3 is TGTGCCAGCAGCATGCAGGGCTCTGGGGCCAACGTCCTGACTTTC. Full variable domain (remainder filled in from reference TRBV9 and TRBJ2-6): DSGVTQTPKHLITATGQRVTLRCSPRSGDLSVYWYQQSLDQGLQFLIQYYNGEERAKGNILERFSAQQFPDLHSELNLSSLELGDSALYFCASSMQGSGANVLTFGAGSRLTVL.

The chain employs TRBV15 and TRBJ1-1; D uncertain. V lost 3 bases and J lost 4, with 24 bases in between. The germline CDR1 and CDR2 sequences are LNHNV and YYDKDF (reference sequence). The CDR3 extends over 18 amino acids. The CDR3 nucleotides read TGTGCCACCAGCAGTAGATTAGAGGGCAACCCCGTTAGCACTGAAGCTTTCTTT. Translating it yields CATSSRLEGNPVSTEAFF.

The chain links TRBV29-1 to TRBJ2-1; possible D gene TRBD2, 7 bases. CDR3 size: 13 residues. Germline CDR1 is SQVTM and CDR2 is ANQGSEA. V was cut by 5 bases and J by 8 bases, with 16 bases left in between. CDR3 sequence: CSVSRGGVDEQFF. The CDR3 nucleotides read TGCAGCGTTTCGAGGGGGGGCGTGGATGAGCAGTTCTTC.

This clone was counted ten times or more. This chain links TRBV18 with TRBJ2-3; no firm D call. Germline assignment: CDR1 KGHSH and CDR2 LQKENI. Trimming stripped 5 bases from V and 5 bases from J, with 5 bases between. CDR3 length: 11 amino acids. In DNA form, the CDR3 reads TGTGCCAGCTCATCCCGAGATACGCAGTATTTT. Residues: CASSSRDTQYF.

The chain joins TRBV30 to TRBJ1-3, with 7 positions matching TRBD1. V trimming: 0 bases; J trimming: 2 bases; junction bases outside the gene matches: 4. Germline CDR1 GTSNPN, CDR2 SVGIG (reference sequence). The CDR3 length is 15 residues. The CDR3 DNA is TGTGCCTGGAGTGTACGACAGGGCCCTGGAAACACCATATATTTT. It yields the protein CAWSVRQGPGNTIYF.

V usage is TRBV10-2 and J usage is TRBJ2-1, with a possible D match to TRBD1 (9 bases). The CDR3 extends over 13 amino acids. CDR1 is WSHSY, CDR2 SAAADI, per germline. V was trimmed by 9 bases and J by 6 bases, leaving 15 bases between them. The CDR3 region is CARGQGLGNEQFF. The CDR3 DNA sequence: TGCGCCAGGGGACAGGGACTAGGCAATGAGCAGTTCTTC.

The CDR3 DNA follows: TGCGCCAGCAGCTACAGGGAGTCGTGGACTGAAGCTTTCTTT. This sequence encodes CASSYRESWTEAFF. The J gene is TRBJ1-1, the V gene TRBV5-1; D is perhaps TRBD1 (6 bases). Germline CDR1 is SGHRS and CDR2 is YFSETQ. The CDR3 contains 14 residues. The germline V and J ends were trimmed by 3 bases and 5 bases, with 14 bases remaining between them.

The V and J genes are TRBV5-1 and TRBJ1-1; no clear D gene. V was clipped by 3 bases and J by 7 bases, with 10 bases between them. This CDR3 has 12 amino acids. The germline V gene has CDR1 SGHRS and CDR2 YFSETQ. The CDR3: CASSWAGDEAFF. The CDR3 DNA reads TGCGCCAGCAGCTGGGCGGGAGATGAAGCTTTCTTT.

The chain carries TRBV21-1 and TRBJ2-3; TRBD1 is taken as the D call from the table, unchecked against the DNA. TRBV21-1 is a known pseudogene. The CDR3 length is 13 residues. The CDR3 DNA reads TGTGCCAGCCCTAGGGGGCCAAAGGATACGCAGTATTTT. It yields the protein CASPRGPKDTQYF.

CDR3 coding DNA: TGTGCCAGCAGTTACTCGAAACAGGGCTATGGCTACACCTTC. Protein: CASSYSKQGYGYTF. The genes are TRBV6-5 and TRBJ1-2; a weak D match, TRBD1 (6 bases). The CDR3 totals 14 residues. CDR1 and CDR2 from the germline V gene are MNHEY and SVGAGI. Trimming left V 0 bases short and J 4 bases short, with 9 bases between.

The J gene is TRBJ2-5, the V gene TRBV6-5, with D perhaps TRBD2 (6 bases). Germline lookup yields CDR1 MNHEY and CDR2 SVGAGI. This CDR3 comprises 14 residues. Trimming took 6 bases from V and 4 from J, leaving 15 bases between them. The CDR3 nucleotides read TGTGCCAGCAGCGACGCGGGGTCTCCAGAGACCCAGTACTTC. It encodes CASSDAGSPETQYF.

The V gene is TRBV6-5, the J gene TRBJ2-2; no clear D gene. Germline lookup yields CDR1 MNHEY and CDR2 SVGAGI. The CDR3 length is 12 residues. V was shortened by 6 bases and J by 0 bases, with 2 bases between the two germline ends. The CDR3 DNA sequence: TGTGCCAGCAGCGCGAACACCGGGGAGCTGTTTTTT. This translates into CASSANTGELFF.

The rearrangement links TRBV11-3 to TRBJ1-3; TRBD1 matches at 7 bases. V shed 5 bases and J 3 bases; nucleotides not matched to a gene: 10. This CDR3 spans 16 amino acids. Germline CDR1 is SGHNT and CDR2 is YENEEA. The CDR3 DNA sequence: TGTGCCAGCAGCCTAAACAGGGGATCCGGTGGAAACACCATATATTTT. It encodes CASSLNRGSGGNTIYF.

The chain combines TRBV3-1 (or the pseudogene TRBV3-2) with TRBJ1-1; 9 nucleotides agree with TRBD1. V shed 4 bases, J shed 3 bases, and the junction held 6 bases outside the gene matches. CDR1 and CDR2 (germline): LGHDT, YNNKEL (reference sequence). The length of the CDR3 is 15 residues. The CDR3 coding sequence is TGTGCCAGCAGCCCTTCGGACAGGGGCCACACTGAAGCTTTCTTT. Translated: CASSPSDRGHTEAFF.

The J gene is TRBJ1-3, the V gene TRBV5-1; 8 nucleotides agree with TRBD1. With 1 base clipped from V and 2 bases from J, the junction kept 5 bases outside the gene matches. Germline V gene data show CDR1 as SGHRS and CDR2 as YFSETQ. The CDR3 runs to 16 residues. CDR3 sequence reads: CASSLTGRGPGNTIYF. CDR3 DNA: TGCGCCAGCAGCTTGACGGGCAGGGGGCCTGGAAACACCATATATTTT.